The clone carrying this T cell receptor (beta chain) came up a few times. The lymph nodes were axillary draining lymph nodes from breast cancer patients. TCRdb itself ran the multiplex PCR reads through MiXCR, one entry per CDR3 protein. Among hundreds of thousands of distinct CDR3 sequences, roughly 32% were seen once, and the ten largest hold about 1.4%. The length of the CDR3 is 16 residues. Trimming took 4 bases from V and 5 from J, leaving 20 bases between them. In germline, CDR1 is SGHDN, CDR2 FVKESK. The entry originates in a study of breast tumors, draining lymph nodes, adjacent tissues. This clonotype was sampled from a female donor with breast cancer. Some clones in this sample may be carry-over from other donors' samples. Sequencing input: axillary lymph node tissue. The rearrangement uses TRBV14 and TRBJ1-1; D might be TRBD1 (5 bases). The CDR3 here is CASSPRGGGVRTEAFF. The DNA for the CDR3 is TGTGCCAGCAGCCCCCGTGGGGGGGGTGTGAGGACTGAAGCTTTCTTT.